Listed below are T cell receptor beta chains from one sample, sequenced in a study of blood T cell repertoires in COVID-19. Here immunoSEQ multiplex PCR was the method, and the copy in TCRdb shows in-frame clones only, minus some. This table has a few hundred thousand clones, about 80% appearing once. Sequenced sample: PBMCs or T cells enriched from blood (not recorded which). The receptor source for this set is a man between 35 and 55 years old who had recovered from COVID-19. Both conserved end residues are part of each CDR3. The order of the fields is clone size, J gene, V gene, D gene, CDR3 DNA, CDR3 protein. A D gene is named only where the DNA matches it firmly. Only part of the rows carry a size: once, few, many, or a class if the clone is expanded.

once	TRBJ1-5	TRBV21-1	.	TGTGCCAGCAGCAAATGGGGGGGTCGGCAGCCCCAGCATTTT	CASSKWGGRQPQHF
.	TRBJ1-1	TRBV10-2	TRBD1	TGCGCCAGCAGCGTTAGACAGGGAAGGCTTAATGAAGCTTTCTTT	CASSVRQGRLNEAFF
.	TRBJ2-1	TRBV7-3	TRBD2	TGTGCCAGCAGCTTAGGGACTAGTCCCCATGAGCAGTTCTTC	CASSLGTSPHEQFF
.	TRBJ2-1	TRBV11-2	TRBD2	TGTGCCAGCAGCTCACTAGCGGGAGGGCCTAGCTCCTACAATGAGCAGTTCTTC	CASSSLAGGPSSYNEQFF
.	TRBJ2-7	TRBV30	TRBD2	TGTGCCTGCCCCCGGGGCGGGAGCTCCTACGAGCAGTACTTC	CACPRGGSSYEQYF
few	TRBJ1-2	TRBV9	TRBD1	TGTGCCAGCAGCGGACCGGGACAGGGGGCGCTTGGCTACACCTTC	CASSGPGQGALGYTF
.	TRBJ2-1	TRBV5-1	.	TGCGCCAGCAGCTTGACAGGGAACCCCTACAATGAGCAGTTCTTC	CASSLTGNPYNEQFF
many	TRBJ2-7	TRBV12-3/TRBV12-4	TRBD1	TGTGCCAGCAGTTTAAGGGACAGCTACGAGCAGTACTTC	CASSLRDSYEQYF
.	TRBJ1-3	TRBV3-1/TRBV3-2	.	TGTGCCAGCAGCCCCCGAGCGGAGGGAAACACCATATATTTT	CASSPRAEGNTIYF
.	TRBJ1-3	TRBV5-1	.	TGCGCCAGCAGCCCCCGCTCTGGAAACACCATATATTTT	CASSPRSGNTIYF
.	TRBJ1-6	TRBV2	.	TGTGCCAGCAGTGTACGTGTGGCAGGTTCACCCCTCCACTTT	CASSVRVAGSPLHF
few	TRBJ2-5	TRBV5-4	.	TGTGCCAGCAGCTGGGAGGTGGAGACCCAGTACTTC	CASSWEVETQYF
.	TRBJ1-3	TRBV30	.	TGTGCCTGGAGTGTAGGTACAGGGAATTATGGAAACACCATATATTTT	CAWSVGTGNYGNTIYF
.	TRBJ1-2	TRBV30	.	TGTGCCTGGAGTGTAGGGGGGGCTGGCTACACCTTC	CAWSVGGAGYTF
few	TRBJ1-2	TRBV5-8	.	TGTGCCAGCAGCTTGCGGTTCGAGGTGCTCAACTATGGCTACACCTTC	CASSLRFEVLNYGYTF
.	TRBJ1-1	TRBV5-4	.	TGTGCCAGCAGCACCGGGGGGTGGAGCACTGAAGCTTTCTTT	CASSTGGWSTEAFF
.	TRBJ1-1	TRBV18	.	TGTGCCAGCTCACCATGGCAACCGCACACTGAAGCTTTCTTT	CASSPWQPHTEAFF
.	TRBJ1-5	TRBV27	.	TGTGCCAGCAGGACAGGCGGAACTGAGAATCAGCCCCAGCATTTT	CASRTGGTENQPQHF
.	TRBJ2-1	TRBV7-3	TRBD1	TGTGCCAGCAGCTTAGAGGGACAGGGGTTCTGGTATGAGCAGTTCTTC	CASSLEGQGFWYEQFF
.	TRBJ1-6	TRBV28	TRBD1	TGTGCCAGCAGTTCGCCGACAGGGCACTCACCCCTCCACTTT	CASSSPTGHSPLHF
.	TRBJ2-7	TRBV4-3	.	TGCGCCAGCAGCCAAGATGGATTGCAGGGGTACGAGCAGTACTTC	CASSQDGLQGYEQYF
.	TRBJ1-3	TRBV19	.	TGTGCCAGTAGTAGAATACCCTTCCCGGGATCTGGAAACACCATATATTTT	CASSRIPFPGSGNTIYF
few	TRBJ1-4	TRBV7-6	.	TGTGCCAGCAGCTCCTCGGGAGCAACTAATGAAAAACTGTTTTTT	CASSSSGATNEKLFF
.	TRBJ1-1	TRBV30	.	TGTGCCTGGGGCTGGGGGCGGTGGGGGGCTTTCTTT	CAWGWGRWGAFF
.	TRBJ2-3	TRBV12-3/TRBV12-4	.	TGTGCCAGCAGCTACCGAGATACGCAGTATTTT	CASSYRDTQYF
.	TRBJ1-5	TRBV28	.	TGTGCCAGCAGAAGAGCTGGCAATCAGCCCCAGCATTTT	CASRRAGNQPQHF
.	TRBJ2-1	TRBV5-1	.	TGCGCCAGCAGCTTGCCGACAGGCCTTAATGAGCAGTTCTTC	CASSLPTGLNEQFF
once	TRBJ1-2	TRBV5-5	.	TGTGCCAGCAGCTCAACCCCAAGGGGCTTGCTCGGCTACACCTTC	CASSSTPRGLLGYTF
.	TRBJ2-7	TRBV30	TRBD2	TGTGCCTGGAGTTGGCTAGCGGGGTACGAGCAGTACTTC	CAWSWLAGYEQYF
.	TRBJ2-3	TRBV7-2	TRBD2	TGTGCCAGCAGTCCCGGACTAGCACAATTAACAGATACGCAGTATTTT	CASSPGLAQLTDTQYF
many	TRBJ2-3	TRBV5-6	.	TGTGCCAGCAGCTTTGGTGGAGACGGGGATACGCAGTATTTT	CASSFGGDGDTQYF
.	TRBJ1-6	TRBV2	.	TGTGCCAGCAGTGATGATCGGAATTCACCCCTCCACTTT	CASSDDRNSPLHF
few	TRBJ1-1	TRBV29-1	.	TGCAGCCTTGAGGAGATGACTGAAGCTTTCTTT	CSLEEMTEAFF
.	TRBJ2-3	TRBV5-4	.	TGTGCCAGAGGGGATGGGGAAACAGATACGCAGTATTTT	CARGDGETDTQYF
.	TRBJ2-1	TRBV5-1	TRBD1	TGCGCCAGCAGTTTTTCCCAGGGGGCCGTCCCCTACAATGAGCAGTTCTTC	CASSFSQGAVPYNEQFF
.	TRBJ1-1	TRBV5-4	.	TGTGCCAGCAGCTTGGTGGGACTGGCGAACACTGAAGCTTTCTTT	CASSLVGLANTEAFF
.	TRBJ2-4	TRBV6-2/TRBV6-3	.	TGTGCCAGCAGTCCGTTTGGGGGGGCCGCCAAAAACATTCAGTACTTC	CASSPFGGAAKNIQYF
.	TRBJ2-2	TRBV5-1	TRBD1	TGCGCCAGCAGTGGGGACAGGGGGCCCGGGGAGCTGTTTTTT	CASSGDRGPGELFF
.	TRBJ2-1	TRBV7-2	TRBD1	TGTGCCAGCAGCCTCAACCGAGACAGGGAAGAGCAGTTCTTC	CASSLNRDREEQFF
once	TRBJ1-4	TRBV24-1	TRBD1	TGTGCCACCAGTGATTCCCCAGGGGGAAAACTGTTTTTT	CATSDSPGGKLFF
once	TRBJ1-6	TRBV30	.	TGTGCCTGGAGCGGGGTTCATCGGTATAATTCACCCCTCCACTTT	CAWSGVHRYNSPLHF
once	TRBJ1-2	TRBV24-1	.	TGTGCCACCAGTGATCTGGGTTTAGCTGGCTACACCTTC	CATSDLGLAGYTF